The entry below gives a single T cell receptor (beta chain) sequence along with its context. Generated by immunoSEQ multiplex PCR, the TCRdb table keeps only in-frame clones and is missing some. Of around 64,000 clones in the sample, 77% were seen once. The CDR3 extends over 13 amino acids. The V gene's germline CDR1 is GTSNPN and CDR2 SVGIG (reference sequence). Trimming took off 3 bases at V and 6 bases at J, with 12 bases between the two ends. The entry originates in a study of pediatric ulcerative colitis. The chain carries TRBV30 and TRBJ1-5; D not certain. Sample: blood. The receptor comes from a boy aged 5-17 years with moderate ulcerative colitis. In nucleotides, the CDR3 is TGTGCCTGGAGAGGCGGGGTGGGTCAGCCCCAGCATTTT. Its translation: CAWRGGVGQPQHF.